Listed here is a single T cell receptor (beta chain). This CDR3 comprises 15 residues. Germline V lookup: CDR1 WNHNN, CDR2 SYGVQD (reference sequence). J gave up 3 bases and V 4 bases, and 5 bases lay outside the gene matches. The sample originates from a study of CD4+ T cells in melanoma. Sequencing was performed with immunoSEQ multiplex PCR; in TCRdb, only in-frame clones are kept and a portion is missing. The sample has some 15,000 clones, roughly 66% seen once. The sequence was collected from a human donor with melanoma. The gene calls are TRBV10-1 and TRBJ2-2; 7 nucleotides line up with TRBD2. Material for sequencing was cells from a culture (not recorded whether cultured in vitro). The CDR3 region is CASSVGSGDTGELFF. The CDR3 coding sequence is TGCGCCAGCAGTGTAGGAAGCGGGGACACCGGGGAGCTGTTTTTT.